Each of the 15 T cell receptor beta chains below was sequenced from the same sample in a study of vaccination effects on CD4 cells after COVID-19. Their antigens remain unidentified. The assay was immunoSEQ multiplex PCR, and TCRdb's table has in-frame clones only and misses some. The data show around 71,000 clones, about 65% seen once. ViraFEST used viral peptide pools to expand antigen-specific CD4+ T cells before sequencing. After roughly 9 days in culture, the CD4+ T cells were isolated. Absence of prior SARS-CoV-2 infection characterized the vaccine recipients, who showed negative nucleocapsid antibodies. Sequenced here: CD4+ T cells from PBMCs cultured with HCoV-OC43 spike peptides, sampled before COVID-19 vaccination. Noted subset: HCoV-OC43 spike overlapping peptide pool stimulation. The receptors come from a human donor who received a COVID-19 vaccine.

This chain uses TRBV7-2 with TRBJ1-5; D is unresolved. This CDR3 has 15 amino acids. Germline loops: CDR1 SGHTA, CDR2 FQGNSA. V lost 1 base and J lost 2, with 9 bases in between. The CDR3 spells CASSLVSGGNQPQHF. CDR3 coding DNA: TGTGCCAGCAGCTTAGTGTCGGGCGGCAATCAGCCCCAGCATTTT. The full variable domain, completed using reference TRBV7-2 and TRBJ1-5, is GAGVSQSPSNKVTEKGKDVELRCDPISGHTALYWYRQSLGQGLEFLIYFQGNSAPDKSGLPSDRFSAERTGGSVSTLTIQRTQQEDSAVYLCASSLVSGGNQPQHFGDGTRLSIL.

This clone has more than one count but fewer than ten. The genes are TRBV10-1 and TRBJ2-1, with D perhaps TRBD2 (5 bases). Germline V gene lookup returns CDR1 WNHNN and CDR2 SYGVQD (reference sequence). Trimming pared 5 bases from V and 5 bases from J, leaving 13 bases between. The CDR3 contains 14 residues. The CDR3 loop is CASSPGAAHNEQFF. In nucleotides, the CDR3 is TGCGCCAGCAGTCCCGGAGCGGCGCACAATGAGCAGTTCTTC.

The table lists this clone with a few counts. This sequence joins TRBV7-3 and TRBJ2-1; 9 nucleotides match TRBD2. Germline assignment: CDR1 SGHTA and CDR2 FQGTGA. This CDR3 contains 16 residues. Losses at the gene ends were 5 bases for V and 0 bases for J; bases not matched to a gene: 5. Written as DNA, the CDR3 is TGTGCCAGCAGCCCAAGCGGGGGGAGCTCCTACAATGAGCAGTTCTTC. Amino acids: CASSPSGGSSYNEQFF.

J is TRBJ2-4 and V is TRBV5-4, with D possibly being TRBD1 or TRBD2 (5 bases each). Germline lookup yields CDR1 SGHNT and CDR2 YYREEE (reference sequence). Trimming removed 5 bases from V and 0 bases from J, with 15 bases in between. The CDR3 covers 16 residues. The chain's CDR3 is CASSLAGTLAKNIQYF. Written as DNA, the CDR3 is TGTGCCAGCAGTTTAGCCGGGACCCTAGCCAAAAACATTCAGTACTTC.

The chain carries TRBV3-1 (or the pseudogene TRBV3-2) and TRBJ2-3, with 8 bases aligning to TRBD1. The germline V gene encodes CDR1 LGHDT and CDR2 YNNKEL (reference sequence). After removal of 7 bases from V and 4 bases from J, the junction contained 10 bases not matched to a gene. The CDR3 has 15 residues. CDR3 DNA: TGTGCCAGCACTCGCCAGGGGGCGAAAGCAGATACGCAGTATTTT. Translating gives CASTRQGAKADTQYF.

This chain connects TRBV6-5 to TRBJ1-6; a possible D gene is TRBD1 (5 bases). CDR1 is MNHEY and CDR2 is SVGAGI in the germline V gene. V lost 4 bases and J lost 6, with 13 bases in between. CDR3 length equals 15 residues. CDR3 protein: CASSSQTETNSPLHF. In nucleotides, the CDR3 is TGTGCCAGCAGTTCCCAGACAGAAACTAATTCACCCCTCCACTTT.

The rearrangement uses TRBV6-5 and TRBJ2-3, with D possibly called TRBD1 or TRBD2 (5 bases each). The CDR3 totals 15 residues. Trimming removed 8 bases from V and 0 bases from J, with 15 bases in between. In germline, CDR1 is MNHEY, CDR2 SVGAGI. CDR3 DNA: TGTGCCAGCTCTTACGGGACGGTTAGCACAGATACGCAGTATTTT. It yields the protein CASSYGTVSTDTQYF.

The gene calls are TRBV2 and TRBJ2-5; TRBD1 matches at 7 bases. V shed 6 bases, J shed 5 bases, and the junction held 6 bases outside the gene matches. CDR1 and CDR2 from the germline V gene are SNHLY and FYNNEI. The length of the CDR3 is 13 residues. CDR3 protein: CASSWDRRETQYF. Written as DNA, the CDR3 is TGTGCCAGCAGCTGGGACAGAAGGGAGACCCAGTACTTC. The full variable domain, completed using reference TRBV2 and TRBJ2-5, is EPEVTQTPSHQVTQMGQEVILRCVPISNHLYFYWYRQILGQKVEFLVSFYNNEISEKSEIFDDQFSVERPDGSNFTLKIRSTKLEDSAMYFCASSWDRRETQYFGPGTRLLVL.

The sample holds one count of this clone. The chain recombines TRBV5-1 with TRBJ2-1; no definite D call. The CDR3 length is 15 residues. Germline CDR1 and CDR2: SGHRS and YFSETQ. V was trimmed by 1 base and J by 4 bases, leaving 12 bases between them. The CDR3 sequence is CASSLLDTAYNEQFF. The CDR3 bases are TGCGCCAGCAGCTTGTTAGACACGGCTTACAATGAGCAGTTCTTC.

This clone has only one observation. CDR3 loop: CASKQGANTGELFF. The CDR3 DNA reads TGCGCCAGCAAGCAAGGAGCGAACACCGGGGAGCTGTTTTTT. This chain joins TRBV5-1 and TRBJ2-2; D remains ambiguous. CDR1 and CDR2 from the germline V gene are SGHRS and YFSETQ. CDR3 length: 14 residues. V was cut by 6 bases and J by 0 bases, with 9 bases left in between.

V is TRBV7-8 and J is TRBJ2-7; TRBD1 matches at 7 bases. The CDR3 runs to 14 residues. Germline V gene lookup returns CDR1 SGHVS and CDR2 FQNEAQ. V gave up 2 bases and J gave up 6 bases; unmatched junction bases: 7. CDR3: CASSLQTGSTEQYV. The CDR3 DNA reads TGTGCCAGCAGCTTACAGACAGGGTCGACCGAGCAGTACGTC.

The V gene is TRBV19, the J gene TRBJ1-5; 8 positions agree with TRBD1. Germline V gene lookup returns CDR1 LNHDA and CDR2 SQIVND (reference sequence). The CDR3 covers 15 residues. Germline trimming cut 6 bases from V and 5 bases from J; bases unmatched to any gene: 9. The CDR3 spells CASSATGQGDQPQHF. CDR3 in DNA: TGTGCCAGTAGCGCCACAGGACAGGGCGATCAGCCCCAGCATTTT.

The chain is built from TRBV12-3 or TRBV12-4 and TRBJ1-5; no reliable D call. This CDR3 contains 12 residues. Trimming removed 3 bases from V and 5 bases from J, with 5 bases in between. The CDR3 protein is CASSFGDQPQHF. CDR3 bases: TGTGCCAGCAGTTTCGGGGATCAGCCCCAGCATTTT.

The rearrangement links TRBV6-5 to TRBJ2-3, with 10 nucleotides matching TRBD1. CDR1 is MNHEY and CDR2 is SVGAGI in the germline V gene. This CDR3 region has 15 residues. The V and J ends lost 3 bases and 2 bases, in that order; junction bases with no gene match: 2. The CDR3 DNA follows: TGTGCCAGCAGTTATGGGACAGGGGTCACAGATACGCAGTATTTT. It is translated as CASSYGTGVTDTQYF.

The V and J genes are TRBV18 and TRBJ2-1; 8 bases are a match to TRBD1. Germline loops: CDR1 KGHSH, CDR2 LQKENI. CDR3 length: 14 amino acids. V was clipped by 5 bases and J by 10 bases; unmatched bases: 10. This CDR3 is CASSKTGTGGEQFF. DNA of the CDR3: TGTGCCAGCTCAAAAACCGGGACAGGCGGAGAGCAGTTCTTC.